This TCR beta chain was captured by sequencing in a study of blood T cells in healthy people across ages. Study-wide results and limits: Researchers said unsorted PBMCs prevented a conclusive naive versus antigen-experienced comparison. Naive CD4+ cells and diversity were both higher in long-lived donors than in aged donors.

Through a sample-barcoded 5' primer and a J-beta primer mix, a second PCR was run for about 6 to 11 cycles. A tag from a template-switch adaptor with 12 random nucleotides marked each cDNA molecule. TCRdb re-called the 5' RACE reads with MiXCR, one entry per CDR3 protein. The sample yields a few hundred thousand distinct CDR3 sequences, about 25% seen once. This CDR3 is 13 amino acids long. The V gene lost 1 base and the J gene lost 3 bases, with 6 bases spanning the gap. Of note for this clonotype: Its antigen is not known.

The sample was blood. The sequence was collected from a woman aged 70 to 79 in good health. V and J are TRBV12-3 or TRBV12-4 and TRBJ1-1; D gene ambiguous. The CDR3 sequence is CASSLEVYTEAFF. The DNA of the CDR3 is TGTGCCAGCAGTTTAGAGGTGTACACTGAAGCTTTCTTT.